Presented here are 20 T cell receptor beta chains from one specimen sequenced in a study of blood T cells in healthy people across ages. Primers used in a second PCR of roughly 7 to 12 cycles were a sample-barcoded 5' primer and a J-beta primer mix. From the 5' RACE reads, TCRdb called clonotypes with MiXCR, one entry per CDR3 protein. Among approximately 1.5 million distinct CDR3 sequences listed, 35% to 45% were seen once. Sequencing used blood. The receptors derive from a woman in her late teens or twenties in good health.

The chain couples TRBV12-3 or TRBV12-4 to TRBJ2-1; the D gene is possibly TRBD1 (6 bases). The end of the DNA is better explained by TRBJ2-7, so the J call may be wrong. The CDR3 length is 16 residues. CDR3 in DNA: TGTGCCAGCAGTTTACGACAGGAGAGTTCCTACAATGAGCAGTACTTC. This gives the protein CASSLRQESSYNEQYF.

This clonotype was found once. J is TRBJ2-2 and V is TRBV4-1, with TRBD1 as a possible D gene (6 bases). The V gene lost 0 bases and the J gene lost 10 bases, with 9 bases spanning the gap. The CDR3 spans 13 residues. Per germline, CDR1 MGHRA and CDR2 YSYEKL. CDR3 sequence: CASSQDSGVELFF. DNA of the CDR3: TGCGCCAGCAGCCAAGATTCAGGGGTGGAGCTGTTTTTT.

The gene calls are TRBV21-1 and TRBJ1-2; the table's D call of TRBD1 was not tested on the DNA. TRBV21-1 is a documented pseudogene. This CDR3 has 16 amino acids. CDR3 sequence (DNA): TGTGCCAGCAGCAAAGAAATCACAGGAAACTGCTATGGCTACACCTTC. Translating gives CASSKEITGNCYGYTF.

This clonotype was seen a handful of times. The rearrangement links TRBV5-1 to TRBJ1-6; D remains unclear. Per germline, CDR1 SGHRS and CDR2 YFSETQ. The CDR3 has 17 residues. V gave up 0 bases and J gave up 2 bases, with 12 bases separating them. CDR3 nucleotides: TGCGCCAGCAGCTTGGTAAGGCGCGGACCCTATAATTCACCCCTCCACTTT. It yields the protein CASSLVRRGPYNSPLHF.

The sample holds a few counts of this clonotype. This chain joins TRBV6-2 or TRBV6-3 and TRBJ1-1; D is unclear. CDR3 length: 14 residues. Germline CDR1 MNHEY, CDR2 SVGEGT. V lost 0 bases to trimming and J lost 1 base, with 6 bases between them. The CDR3 loop reads CASSYSEENTEAFF. In DNA form, the CDR3 reads TGTGCCAGCAGTTACTCAGAGGAGAACACTGAAGCTTTCTTT.

This sequence joins TRBV25-1 and TRBJ2-7; unclear D gene. The J call may be wrong; the DNA end is better matched by TRBJ2-5. CDR3 length: 16 amino acids. The germline gives CDR1 MGHDK, CDR2 SYGVNS. DNA of the CDR3: TGTGCCAGCAGTGAAATCGGGTTCCAAATGGGAGAGACCCAGTACTTC. Residues: CASSEIGFQMGETQYF.

The rearrangement links TRBV12-3 or TRBV12-4 to TRBJ2-6; 8 positions match TRBD1. V was clipped by 5 bases and J by 3 bases; unmatched bases: 9. This CDR3 contains 17 residues. The chain's CDR3 is CASSRDRLDYGANVLTF. The CDR3, as DNA: TGTGCCAGCAGTCGGGACAGGTTAGACTATGGGGCCAACGTCCTGACTTTC.

The genes are TRBV4-1 and TRBJ2-1; TRBD2 aligns across 11 bases. Trimming removed 4 bases from V and 5 bases from J; junction bases left unmatched: 10. Looked up from germline, CDR1 is MGHRA and CDR2 is YSYEKL. The CDR3 consists of 17 residues. Here the CDR3 reads CASSRLSGGANNNEQFF. The CDR3, as DNA: TGCGCCAGCAGCCGCCTTAGCGGGGGGGCCAATAACAATGAGCAGTTCTTC.

This clonotype occurred a few times. The chain uses TRBV29-1 and TRBJ1-2; no definite D call. The CDR3 loop spans 13 amino acids. The V and J ends lost 4 bases and 8 bases respectively, with 17 bases between them. CDR1 and CDR2 from the germline V gene are SQVTM and ANQGSEA. The CDR3 DNA is TGCAGCGTTGGGAGGATACCCGCCAGGGGCTACACCTTC. This translates into CSVGRIPARGYTF.

Only a few counts were recorded for this clonotype. The chain joins TRBV11-2 to TRBJ1-4; weak D call: TRBD1 (5 bases). The CDR3 has 14 residues. Germline V CDR1 and CDR2: SGHAT, FQNNGV. Trimming removed 8 bases from V and 6 bases from J, with 16 bases in between. The CDR3, as DNA: TGTGCCAGCGAGGGATTCGGGGCCTATGAAAAACTGTTTTTT. Protein sequence: CASEGFGAYEKLFF.

The chain uses TRBV20-1 and TRBJ1-4; D gene unclear. This CDR3 has 13 residues. Germline values: CDR1 DFQATT, CDR2 SNEGSKA (reference sequence). V lost 3 bases and J lost 4, with 9 bases in between. CDR3 bases: TGCAGTGCTAGTTTTCGGGTTAATGAAAAACTGTTTTTT. This sequence encodes CSASFRVNEKLFF.

This clonotype occurred many times. The V gene is TRBV29-1, the J gene TRBJ1-2; weak D call: TRBD1 (6 bases). Deletions cut 7 bases from V and 8 bases from J, with 14 bases between. In germline, CDR1 is SQVTM, CDR2 ANQGSEA. The CDR3 is 11 amino acids. The CDR3 is CSALTGYGYTF. The CDR3 region has the DNA TGCAGCGCTCTAACAGGGTACGGCTACACCTTC. Full variable domain (remainder filled in from reference TRBV29-1 and TRBJ1-2): SAVISQKPSRDICQRGTSLTIQCQVDSQVTMMFWYRQQPGQSLTLIATANQGSEATYESGFVIDKFPISRPNLTFSTLTVSNMSPEDSSIYLCSALTGYGYTFGSGTRLTVV.

The gene calls are TRBV20-1 and TRBJ1-6; no clear D. Germline V gives CDR1 DFQATT, CDR2 SNEGSKA (reference sequence). The CDR3 length is 15 residues. V dropped 0 bases and J dropped 10 bases, with 16 bases sitting between them. CDR3 protein: CSARDRVLPQSPLHF. The CDR3 DNA is TGCAGTGCTAGAGATCGAGTACTCCCACAGTCACCCCTCCACTTT.

The chain recombines TRBV30 with TRBJ2-7; maybe TRBD2 (5 bases). Trimming took 0 bases from V and 2 from J, leaving 20 bases between them. Per the germline V gene, CDR1 is GTSNPN and CDR2 is SVGIG (reference sequence). The CDR3 consists of 17 residues. The CDR3 protein is CAWSVHPSGIVTYEQYF. Written as DNA, the CDR3 is TGTGCCTGGAGTGTACACCCGTCGGGAATAGTGACCTACGAGCAGTACTTC.

The genes are TRBV5-6 and TRBJ1-3, with D hard to call. From germline, CDR1 is SGHDT and CDR2 YYEEEE. The CDR3 extends over 13 amino acids. Trimming removed 3 bases at V and 4 bases at J, with 8 bases between. CDR3 DNA: TGTGCCAGCAGCTCGACCCGAGGAAACACCATATATTTT. Its protein is CASSSTRGNTIYF.

This chain uses TRBV15 with TRBJ2-7; D possibly corresponds to TRBD1 (5 bases). The ends were cut back, 4 bases at V and 2 bases at J, with 9 bases in the middle. The CDR3 has 13 amino acids. CDR1 is LNHNV and CDR2 is YYDKDF in the germline V gene (reference sequence). The CDR3 nucleotides are TGTGCCACCAGCATCCAGGGTCCCTACGAGCAGTACTTC. Protein product: CATSIQGPYEQYF.

The chain carries TRBV9 and TRBJ2-1; perhaps TRBD2 as D (6 bases). Germline CDR1 reads SGDLS; CDR2 reads YYNGEE. The CDR3 totals 16 residues. Trimming took off 0 bases at V and 6 bases at J, with 16 bases between the two ends. CDR3 sequence reads: CASSVGLIGGGNEQFF. In nucleotides, the CDR3 is TGTGCCAGCAGCGTAGGGTTGATCGGGGGTGGCAATGAGCAGTTCTTC.

This clonotype occurred a few times. The V gene is TRBV24-1, the J gene TRBJ2-3; no definite D call. CDR1 and CDR2 from the germline V gene are KGHDR and SFDVKD. Trimming removed 4 bases at V and 2 bases at J, with 12 bases between. The CDR3 sequence is 15 residues long. This CDR3 reads CATSELDGSTDTQYF. CDR3 nucleotide sequence: TGTGCCACCAGTGAGCTCGACGGCTCCACAGATACGCAGTATTTT.

The gene calls are TRBV7-2 and TRBJ1-2; possibly TRBD1 for D (5 bases). This CDR3 region has 11 residues. V gave up 11 bases and J gave up 0 bases, with 7 bases separating them. The germline V gene encodes CDR1 SGHTA and CDR2 FQGNSA. The CDR3 protein is CAGGANYGYTF. CDR3 sequence (DNA): TGTGCCGGGGGAGCTAACTATGGCTACACCTTC.

This clonotype has only a few counts. In DNA form, the CDR3 reads TGCAGTGCTACAACTGACAGGGGTGGCAATCAGCCCCAGCATTTT. Its translation is CSATTDRGGNQPQHF. The chain carries TRBV20-1 and TRBJ1-5, with TRBD1 identical over 8 bases. Germline CDR1 is DFQATT and CDR2 is SNEGSKA (reference sequence). The V and J ends lost 4 bases and 2 bases, in that order; junction bases with no gene match: 7. The length of the CDR3 is 15 residues.